The 3 T cell receptor beta chains in this list originate from one sample, sequenced in a study of response to subunit inactivated influenza vaccine. One entry per CDR3 protein, called by TCRdb with MiXCR from the RT-PCR reads. Of hundreds of thousands of distinct CDR3 sequences detected, roughly 9.8% appear once; the ten largest clones hold approximately 12%. Specimen: PBMCs from blood, collected roughly 6 weeks after vaccination. The receptors were sampled from a man aged 45-60 years who received an inactivated influenza vaccine.

Concerning this clonotype itself: A read error may account for a junction end that differs from germline. The V gene is TRBV15, the J gene TRBJ2-3; D may be TRBD2 (6 bases). Germline V gives CDR1 LNHNV, CDR2 YYDKDF (reference sequence). The CDR3 has 16 residues. In DNA form, the CDR3 reads TGTGCCACCAGCAGAGATCTAGCACGGGAGACAGATACGCAGTGTTTT. Translation: CATSRDLARETDTQCF.

This clonotype was detected a few times. J is TRBJ1-2 and V is TRBV5-8; TRBD1 is a possible D gene (6 bases). CDR3 length: 14 residues. V shed 3 bases and J shed 5 bases, with 14 bases lying between them. Germline lookup yields CDR1 SGHTS and CDR2 YDEGEE. CDR3 region: CASSSGQLRYGYTF. CDR3 sequence (DNA): TGTGCCAGCAGCTCAGGACAGCTGCGTTATGGCTACACCTTC.

This sequence joins TRBV6-5 and TRBJ2-2; no firm D call. Per the germline V gene, CDR1 is MNHEY and CDR2 is SVGAGI. The CDR3 has 11 amino acids. Between the trimmed V and J ends, which lost 1 base and 7 bases, there was a span of 1 base. The CDR3 loop is CASSYFGELFF. CDR3 in DNA: TGTGCCAGCAGTTACTTCGGGGAGCTGTTTTTT.